The sequence of this T cell receptor beta chain was determined in a study of blood T cell repertoires in COVID-19. Study context: The study drew acute and convalescent COVID-19 samples from the United States, Italy and Spain. PBMCs, B-cell-depleted T cells, or T cells provided the cDNA or gDNA that made up the material.

Generated by immunoSEQ multiplex PCR, the TCRdb table keeps only in-frame clones and is missing some. There are tens of thousands of clones in the sample; roughly three quarters occur only once, and under 3% lies in the top ten. It was during active infection that Seattle patients were enrolled and then longitudinally followed. CDR3 length equals 15 residues. V trimming: 3 bases; J trimming: 5 bases; junction bases outside the gene matches: 9. Germline CDR1 and CDR2: KGHSH and LQKENI. This clone was seen a handful of times. The chain couples TRBV18 to TRBJ1-1; TRBD1 agrees at 7 bases. Sample: peripheral blood. The receptor's source is a man aged 65 to 85 with COVID-19, enrolled during active disease. For the CDR3, the DNA is TGTGCCAGCTCACCTACAAGACAGGGAACAACTGAAGCTTTCTTT. Translating it yields CASSPTRQGTTEAFF. The full variable domain, completed using reference TRBV18 and TRBJ1-1, is NAGVMQNPRHLVRRRGQEARLRCSPMKGHSHVYWYRQLPEEGLKFMVYLQKENIIDESGMPKERFSAEFPKEGPSILRIQQVVRGDSAAYFCASSPTRQGTTEAFFGQGTRLTVV.